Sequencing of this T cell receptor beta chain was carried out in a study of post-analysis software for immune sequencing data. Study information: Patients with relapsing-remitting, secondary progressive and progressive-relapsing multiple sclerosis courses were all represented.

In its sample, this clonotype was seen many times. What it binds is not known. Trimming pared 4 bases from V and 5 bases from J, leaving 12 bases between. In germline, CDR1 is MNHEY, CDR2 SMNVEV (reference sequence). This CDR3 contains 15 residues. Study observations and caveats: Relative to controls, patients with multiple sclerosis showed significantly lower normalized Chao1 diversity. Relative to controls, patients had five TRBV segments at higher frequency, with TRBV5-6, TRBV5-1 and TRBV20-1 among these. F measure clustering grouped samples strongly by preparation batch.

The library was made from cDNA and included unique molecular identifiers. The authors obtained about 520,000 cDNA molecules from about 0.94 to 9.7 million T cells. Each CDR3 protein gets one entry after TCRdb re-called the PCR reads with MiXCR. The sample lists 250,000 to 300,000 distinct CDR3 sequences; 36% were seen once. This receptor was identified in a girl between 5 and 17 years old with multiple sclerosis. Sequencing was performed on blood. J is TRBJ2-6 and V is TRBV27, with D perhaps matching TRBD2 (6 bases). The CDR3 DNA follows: TGTGCCAGCAGTTCGGAGGGTGGTAGGGCCAACGTCCTGACTTTC. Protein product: CASSSEGGRANVLTF.